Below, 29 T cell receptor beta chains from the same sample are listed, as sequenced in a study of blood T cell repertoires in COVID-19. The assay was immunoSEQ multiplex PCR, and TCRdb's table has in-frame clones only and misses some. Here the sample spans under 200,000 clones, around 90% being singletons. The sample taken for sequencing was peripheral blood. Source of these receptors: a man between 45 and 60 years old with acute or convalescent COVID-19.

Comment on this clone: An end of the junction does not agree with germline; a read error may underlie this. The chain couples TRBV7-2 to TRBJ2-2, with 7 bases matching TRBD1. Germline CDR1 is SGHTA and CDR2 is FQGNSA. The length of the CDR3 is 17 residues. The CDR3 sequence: CASRLGGQGLNTGELFF. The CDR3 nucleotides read TGTGCCAGCAGATTAGGGGGCCAGGGGCTAAACACCGGGGAGCTGTTTTTT.

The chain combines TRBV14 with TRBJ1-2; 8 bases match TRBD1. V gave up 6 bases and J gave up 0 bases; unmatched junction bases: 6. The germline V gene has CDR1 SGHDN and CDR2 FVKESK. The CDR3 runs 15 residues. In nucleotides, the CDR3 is TGTGCCAGCAGACCCAGGGGGCAAGCTAACTATGGCTACACCTTC. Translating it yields CASRPRGQANYGYTF.

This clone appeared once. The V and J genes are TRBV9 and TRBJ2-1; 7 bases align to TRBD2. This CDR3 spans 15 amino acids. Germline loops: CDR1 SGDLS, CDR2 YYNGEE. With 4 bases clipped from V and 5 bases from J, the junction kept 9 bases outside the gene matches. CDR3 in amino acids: CASSPGGRRDNEQFF. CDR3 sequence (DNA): TGTGCCAGCAGCCCAGGCGGGAGAAGGGACAATGAGCAGTTCTTC.

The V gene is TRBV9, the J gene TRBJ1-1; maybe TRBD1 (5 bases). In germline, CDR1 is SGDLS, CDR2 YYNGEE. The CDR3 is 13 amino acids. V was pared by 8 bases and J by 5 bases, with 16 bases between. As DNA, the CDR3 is TGTGCCAGTGGGGGGGAGTCGGAAACTGAAGCTTTCTTT. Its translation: CASGGESETEAFF.

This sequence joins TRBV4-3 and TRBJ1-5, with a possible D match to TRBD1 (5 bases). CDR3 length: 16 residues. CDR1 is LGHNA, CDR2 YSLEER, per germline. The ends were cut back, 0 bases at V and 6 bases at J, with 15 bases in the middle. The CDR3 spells CASSQDSQGGIQPQHF. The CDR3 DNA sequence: TGCGCCAGCAGCCAAGATAGTCAGGGAGGAATTCAGCCCCAGCATTTT.

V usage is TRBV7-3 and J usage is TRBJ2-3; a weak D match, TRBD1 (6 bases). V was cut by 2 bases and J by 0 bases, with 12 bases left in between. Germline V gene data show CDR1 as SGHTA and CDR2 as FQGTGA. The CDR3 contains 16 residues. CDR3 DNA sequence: TGTGCCAGCAGCTTACGTGGGACATCAAGCACAGATACGCAGTATTTT. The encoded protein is CASSLRGTSSTDTQYF.

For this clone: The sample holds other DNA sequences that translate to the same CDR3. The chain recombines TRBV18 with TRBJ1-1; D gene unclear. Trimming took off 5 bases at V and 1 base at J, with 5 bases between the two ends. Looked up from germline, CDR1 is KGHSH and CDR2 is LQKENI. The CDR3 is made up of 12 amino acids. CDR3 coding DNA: TGTGCCAGCTCAGGAGGGAACACTGAAGCTTTCTTT. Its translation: CASSGGNTEAFF.

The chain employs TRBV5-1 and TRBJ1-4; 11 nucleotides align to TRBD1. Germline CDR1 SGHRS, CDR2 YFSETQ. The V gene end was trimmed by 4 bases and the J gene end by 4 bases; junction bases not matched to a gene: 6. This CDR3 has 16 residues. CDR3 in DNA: TGCGCCAGCAGCCGTGGACAGGGGGCGGGTAATGAAAAACTGTTTTTT. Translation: CASSRGQGAGNEKLFF. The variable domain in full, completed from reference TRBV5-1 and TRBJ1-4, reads KAGVTQTPRYLIKTRGQQVTLSCSPISGHRSVSWYQQTPGQGLQFLFEYFSETQRNKGNFPGRFSGRQFSNSRSEMNVSTLELGDSALYLCASSRGQGAGNEKLFFGSGTQLSVL.

This chain's CDR3 is CASSLVGGQGSTEAFF. Written as DNA, the CDR3 is TGCGCCAGCAGCTTGGTTGGGGGACAGGGGAGCACTGAAGCTTTCTTT. V and J are TRBV5-1 and TRBJ1-1; 10 bases are a match to TRBD1. The CDR3 loop spans 16 amino acids. Germline-derived CDR1 and CDR2 are SGHRS and YFSETQ. V lost 0 bases to trimming and J lost 4 bases; unmatched junction nucleotides: 6.

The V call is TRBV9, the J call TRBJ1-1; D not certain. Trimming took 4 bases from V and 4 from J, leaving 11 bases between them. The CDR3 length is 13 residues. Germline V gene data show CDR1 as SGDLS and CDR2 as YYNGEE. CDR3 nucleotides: TGTGCCAGCAGCTTGAGCCGGGGCACTGAAGCTTTCTTT. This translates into CASSLSRGTEAFF.

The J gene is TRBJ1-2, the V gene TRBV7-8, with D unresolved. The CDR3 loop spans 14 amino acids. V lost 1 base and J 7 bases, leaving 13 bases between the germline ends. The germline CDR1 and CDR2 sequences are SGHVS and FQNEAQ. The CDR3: CASSLVRVGSGYTF. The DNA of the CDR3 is TGTGCCAGCAGCTTAGTGCGCGTGGGCTCTGGCTACACCTTC.

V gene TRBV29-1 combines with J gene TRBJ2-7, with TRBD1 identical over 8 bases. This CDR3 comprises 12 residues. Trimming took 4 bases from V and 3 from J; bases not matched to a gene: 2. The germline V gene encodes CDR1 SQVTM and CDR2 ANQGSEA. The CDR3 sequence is CSVATGGYEQYF. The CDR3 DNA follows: TGCAGCGTTGCTACAGGGGGCTACGAGCAGTACTTC.

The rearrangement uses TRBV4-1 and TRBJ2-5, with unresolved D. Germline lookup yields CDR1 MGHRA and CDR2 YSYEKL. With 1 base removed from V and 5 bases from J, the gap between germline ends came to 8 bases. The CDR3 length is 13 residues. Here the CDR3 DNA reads TGCGCCAGCAGCCAAGTAACCCGGGAGACCCAGTACTTC. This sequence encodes CASSQVTRETQYF.

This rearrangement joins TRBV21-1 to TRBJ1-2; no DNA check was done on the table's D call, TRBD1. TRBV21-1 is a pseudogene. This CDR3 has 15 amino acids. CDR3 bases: TGTGCCAGCAGCAAAGACTGGGGACAGGGGGTTGGCTACACCTTC. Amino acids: CASSKDWGQGVGYTF.

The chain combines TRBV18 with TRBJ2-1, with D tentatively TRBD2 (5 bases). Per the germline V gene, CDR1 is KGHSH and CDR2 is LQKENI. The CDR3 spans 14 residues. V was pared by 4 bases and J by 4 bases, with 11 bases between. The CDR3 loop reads CASSQDSIYNEQFF. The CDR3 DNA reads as TGTGCCAGCTCACAGGACTCCATATACAATGAGCAGTTCTTC.

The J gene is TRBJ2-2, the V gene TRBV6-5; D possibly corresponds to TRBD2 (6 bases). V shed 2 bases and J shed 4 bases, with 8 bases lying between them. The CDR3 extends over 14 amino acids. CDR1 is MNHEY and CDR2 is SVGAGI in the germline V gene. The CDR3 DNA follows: TGTGCCAGCAGTTACGGGGGGTCCACCGGGGAGCTGTTTTTT. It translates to CASSYGGSTGELFF.

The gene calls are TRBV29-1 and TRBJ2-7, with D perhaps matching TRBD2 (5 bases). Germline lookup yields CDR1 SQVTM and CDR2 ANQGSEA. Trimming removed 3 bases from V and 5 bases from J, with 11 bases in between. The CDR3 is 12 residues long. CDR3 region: CSVDSGIDEQYF. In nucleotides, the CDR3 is TGCAGCGTTGATTCCGGGATCGACGAGCAGTACTTC.

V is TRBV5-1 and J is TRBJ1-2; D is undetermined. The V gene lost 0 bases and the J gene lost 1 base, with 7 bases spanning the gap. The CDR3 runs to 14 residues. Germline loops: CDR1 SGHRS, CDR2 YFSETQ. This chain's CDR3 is CASSLGQINYGYTF. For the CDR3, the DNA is TGCGCCAGCAGCTTGGGTCAGATTAACTATGGCTACACCTTC.

The CDR3 DNA reads TGCAGCGTTTCCGACAGGGGGCAAACTGAAGCTTTCTTT. This gives the protein CSVSDRGQTEAFF. The chain combines TRBV29-1 with TRBJ1-1; TRBD1 aligns across 10 bases. The germline gives CDR1 SQVTM, CDR2 ANQGSEA. J lost 5 bases, V lost 5 bases, and 5 bases had no gene match. The CDR3 covers 13 residues. Filled out from reference TRBV29-1 and TRBJ1-1, the complete variable domain reads SAVISQKPSRDICQRGTSLTIQCQVDSQVTMMFWYRQQPGQSLTLIATANQGSEATYESGFVIDKFPISRPNLTFSTLTVSNMSPEDSSIYLCSVSDRGQTEAFFGQGTRLTVV.

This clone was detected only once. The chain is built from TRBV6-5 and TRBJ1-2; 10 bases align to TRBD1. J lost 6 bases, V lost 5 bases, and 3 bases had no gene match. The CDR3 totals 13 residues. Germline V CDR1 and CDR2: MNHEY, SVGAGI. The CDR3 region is CASSPDRGNGYTF. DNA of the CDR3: TGTGCCAGCAGTCCGGACAGGGGGAATGGCTACACCTTC.

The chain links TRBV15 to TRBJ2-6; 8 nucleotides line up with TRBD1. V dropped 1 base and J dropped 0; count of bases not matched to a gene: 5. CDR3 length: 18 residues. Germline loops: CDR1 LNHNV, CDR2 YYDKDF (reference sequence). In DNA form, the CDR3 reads TGTGCCACCAGCAGAGTGGGACAGGCCTTCTCTGGGGCCAACGTCCTGACTTTC. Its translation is CATSRVGQAFSGANVLTF.

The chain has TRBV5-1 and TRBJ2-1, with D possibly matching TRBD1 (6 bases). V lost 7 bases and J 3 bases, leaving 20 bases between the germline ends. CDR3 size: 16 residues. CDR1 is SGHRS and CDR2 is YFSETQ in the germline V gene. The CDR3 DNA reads TGCGCCAGCCGAGCTAGCCTGGGACAAATCTACAATGAGCAGTTCTTC. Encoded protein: CASRASLGQIYNEQFF.

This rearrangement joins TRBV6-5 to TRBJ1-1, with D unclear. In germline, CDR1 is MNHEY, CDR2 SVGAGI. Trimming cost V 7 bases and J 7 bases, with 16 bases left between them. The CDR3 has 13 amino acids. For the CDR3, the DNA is TGTGCCAGCACTGGTATGGTACTCCTTGAAGCTTTCTTT. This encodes CASTGMVLLEAFF.

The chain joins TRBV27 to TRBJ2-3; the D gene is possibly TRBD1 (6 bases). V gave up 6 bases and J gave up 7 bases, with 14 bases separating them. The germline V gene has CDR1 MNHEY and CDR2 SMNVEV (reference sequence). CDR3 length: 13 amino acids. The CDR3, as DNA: TGTGCCAGCAGATTACGACAGGACCATACGCAGTATTTT. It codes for CASRLRQDHTQYF.

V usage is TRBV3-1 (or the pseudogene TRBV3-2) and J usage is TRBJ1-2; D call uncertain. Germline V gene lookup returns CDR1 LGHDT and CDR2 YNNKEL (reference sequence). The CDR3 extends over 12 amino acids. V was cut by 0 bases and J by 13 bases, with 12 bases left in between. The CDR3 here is CASSQDLTVRTF. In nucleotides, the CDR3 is TGTGCCAGCAGCCAAGATCTAACAGTTCGCACCTTC.

CDR3 amino acids: CASRGAGEAYNEQFF. In nucleotides, the CDR3 is TGTGCCAGCAGAGGAGCGGGAGAAGCCTACAATGAGCAGTTCTTC. This chain connects TRBV28 to TRBJ2-1; 8 positions match TRBD2. Germline V gene lookup returns CDR1 MDHEN and CDR2 SYDVKM. J lost 2 bases, V lost 6 bases, and 6 bases had no gene match. The length of the CDR3 is 15 residues.

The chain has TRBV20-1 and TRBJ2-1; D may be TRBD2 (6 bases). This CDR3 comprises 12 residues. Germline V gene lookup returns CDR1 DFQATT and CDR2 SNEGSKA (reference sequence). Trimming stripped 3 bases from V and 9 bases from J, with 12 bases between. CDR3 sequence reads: CSASWGDGEQFF. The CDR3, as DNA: TGCAGTGCTAGTTGGGGGGATGGTGAGCAGTTCTTC.

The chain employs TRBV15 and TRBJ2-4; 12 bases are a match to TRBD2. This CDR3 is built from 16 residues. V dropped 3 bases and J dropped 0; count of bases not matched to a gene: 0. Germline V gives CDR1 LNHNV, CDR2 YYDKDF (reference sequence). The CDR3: CATSRGLAGAKNIQYF. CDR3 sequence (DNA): TGTGCCACCAGCAGGGGACTAGCGGGAGCCAAAAACATTCAGTACTTC. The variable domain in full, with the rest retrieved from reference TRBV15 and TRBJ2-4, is DAMVIQNPRYQVTQFGKPVTLSCSQTLNHNVMYWYQQKSSQAPKLLFHYYDKDFNNEADTPDNFQSRRPNTSFCFLDIRSPGLGDTAMYLCATSRGLAGAKNIQYFGAGTRLSVL.

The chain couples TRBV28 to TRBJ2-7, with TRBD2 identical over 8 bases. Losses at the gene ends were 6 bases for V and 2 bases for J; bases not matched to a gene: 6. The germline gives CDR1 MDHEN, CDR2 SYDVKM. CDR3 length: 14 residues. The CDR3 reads CASRYPGGAYEQYF. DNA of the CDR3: TGTGCCAGCAGGTACCCGGGAGGGGCCTACGAGCAGTACTTC.